Each of the 11 T cell receptor beta chains below was sequenced from the same sample in a study of blood T cell repertoires in COVID-19. Sequenced by immunoSEQ multiplex PCR; TCRdb stores in-frame clones only, minus some. The data show some 340,000 clones, around 83% seen once. Sequenced sample: PBMCs or T cells enriched from blood (not recorded which). The source is a woman between 45 and 65 years old who had recovered from COVID-19.

This rearrangement joins TRBV7-9 to TRBJ1-1; 7 bases are a match to TRBD1. CDR1 and CDR2 from the germline V gene are SEHNR and FQNEAQ (reference sequence). The CDR3 runs to 13 residues. V dropped 5 bases and J dropped 2; count of bases not matched to a gene: 2. The CDR3 sequence is CASSTGANTEAFF. In DNA form, the CDR3 reads TGTGCCAGCAGCACAGGGGCCAACACTGAAGCTTTCTTT.

J is TRBJ1-2 and V is TRBV7-9; 7 nucleotides agree with TRBD1. The trim removed 5 bases at V and 2 bases at J, leaving 5 bases unmatched. The length of the CDR3 is 14 residues. Germline lookup yields CDR1 SEHNR and CDR2 FQNEAQ (reference sequence). CDR3 bases: TGTGCCAGCAGCGTGGACAGGAGGAACTATGGCTACACCTTC. It is translated as CASSVDRRNYGYTF.

V and J are TRBV9 and TRBJ2-1; D is perhaps TRBD1 (6 bases). The CDR3 covers 14 residues. Looked up from germline, CDR1 is SGDLS and CDR2 is YYNGEE. Between the trimmed V and J ends, which lost 4 bases and 6 bases, there was a span of 14 bases. CDR3 sequence: CASSPPPGVNEQFF. The CDR3 nucleotides read TGTGCCAGCAGCCCACCTCCAGGGGTCAATGAGCAGTTCTTC.

The chain recombines TRBV28 with TRBJ2-7; the D gene is possibly TRBD2 (5 bases). The CDR3 runs 12 residues. The germline V and J ends were trimmed by 4 bases and 12 bases, with 16 bases remaining between them. Germline lookup yields CDR1 MDHEN and CDR2 SYDVKM. The CDR3 is CASSSGLHPPYF. DNA for the CDR3: TGTGCCAGCAGTTCGGGGTTGCACCCCCCGTACTTC.

This clone was seen a handful of times. Other DNA sequences in the sample encode the same CDR3. The chain uses TRBV3-1 (or the pseudogene TRBV3-2) and TRBJ1-4; 10 nucleotides align to TRBD1. The V gene end was trimmed by 1 base and the J gene end by 8 bases; junction bases not matched to a gene: 1. The germline CDR1 and CDR2 sequences are LGHDT and YNNKEL (reference sequence). The CDR3 has 14 amino acids. In DNA, the CDR3 is TGTGCCAGCAGCCAAGGACAGGGGGCCGAAAAACTGTTTTTT. It translates to CASSQGQGAEKLFF.

The chain has TRBV4-1 and TRBJ1-2; possible D gene TRBD1, 5 bases. Trimming removed 0 bases from V and 8 bases from J, with 16 bases in between. There are 15 residues in the CDR3. The V gene's germline CDR1 is MGHRA and CDR2 YSYEKL. CDR3 DNA: TGCGCCAGCAGCCAAGATCCGGGGGGGTCGACCGGCTACACCTTC. Residues: CASSQDPGGSTGYTF.

This chain connects TRBV29-1 to TRBJ1-2, with D possibly TRBD1 on 6 matching bases. V lost 7 bases, J lost 2 bases, and 11 bases lay in between. CDR1 is SQVTM, CDR2 ANQGSEA, per germline. CDR3 length equals 12 residues. The CDR3 here is CSGRTENYGYTF. The CDR3, as DNA: TGCAGCGGGCGGACAGAAAACTATGGCTACACCTTC.

This clone was seen only a few times. The V call is TRBV20-1, the J call TRBJ2-4; 7 nucleotides agree with TRBD2. This CDR3 has 11 residues. Germline trimming cut 6 bases from V and 5 bases from J; bases unmatched to any gene: 1. Germline V gene lookup returns CDR1 DFQATT and CDR2 SNEGSKA (reference sequence). The chain's CDR3 is CSAGRENIQYF. The CDR3 DNA is TGCAGTGCAGGGAGGGAAAACATTCAGTACTTC.

This chain uses TRBV19 with TRBJ1-4, with 8 bases identical to TRBD1. V gave up 4 bases and J gave up 7 bases; unmatched junction bases: 8. The CDR3 has 15 amino acids. CDR1 and CDR2 (germline): LNHDA, SQIVND (reference sequence). This CDR3 is CASSTTSTGVEKLFF. In DNA form, the CDR3 reads TGTGCCAGTAGTACAACCTCGACAGGGGTTGAAAAACTGTTTTTT. The full variable domain, in which reference TRBV19 and TRBJ1-4 provide the parts outside the CDR3, is DGGITQSPKYLFRKEGQNVTLSCEQNLNHDAMYWYRQDPGQGLRLIYYSQIVNDFQKGDIAEGYSVSREKKESFPLTVTSAQKNPTAFYLCASSTTSTGVEKLFFGSGTQLSVL.

The chain employs TRBV19 and TRBJ1-2, with a weak D call TRBD1 (5 bases). V dropped 7 bases and J dropped 8 bases, with 23 bases sitting between them. CDR1 LNHDA and CDR2 SQIVND come from the germline V gene (reference sequence). The CDR3 is made up of 15 amino acids. CDR3 protein: CASKSPGFGSWGYTF. In nucleotides, the CDR3 is TGTGCCAGTAAGTCACCAGGGTTCGGTAGCTGGGGCTACACCTTC.

The rearrangement joins TRBV6-5 to TRBJ2-7; 7 bases fit TRBD1. Germline V CDR1 and CDR2: MNHEY, SVGAGI. The CDR3 is 14 residues long. V gave up 6 bases and J gave up 5 bases; unmatched junction bases: 10. As DNA, the CDR3 is TGTGCCAGCAGGGACCATCGAGGGGGCGACGAGCAGTACTTC. Protein: CASRDHRGGDEQYF.